There are many counts of the clone carrying this T cell receptor (beta chain). The antigen is undetermined. Both TRBC1 and TRBC2 were covered by a beta constant-region primer of two equimolar oligonucleotides. Ligated cDNA was amplified by four rounds of PCR with nested alpha and beta constant-region primers and SP2. Each CDR3 protein is one row after TCRdb ran MiXCR on the UMI-ligation and nested PCR reads. The sample includes 140,000 to 150,000 distinct CDR3 sequences, approximately 22% of them seen just once. Trimming took 4 bases from V and 3 from J; bases not matched to a gene: 5. This CDR3 is built from 14 residues. Germline values: CDR1 SGHDN, CDR2 FVKESK. This sample is part of a study of naive and memory T cell subsets. The study's findings and limits: Activation and differentiation may alter RNA-based TCR counts. Especially in CD8 cells, naive repertoires contained a few larger clonotypes, possibly CD45RA-re-expressing memory cells. A clonotype means one alpha or beta sequence, not an alpha/beta pair.

The TCR sequence derives from a human donor in good health. The source material was naive CD4+ T cells from blood. The chain uses TRBV14 and TRBJ2-7; 8 bases are a match to TRBD1. The CDR3 protein is CASSRRTGYYEQYF. The CDR3 nucleotides are TGTGCCAGCAGCCGCCGGACAGGGTACTACGAGCAGTACTTC.